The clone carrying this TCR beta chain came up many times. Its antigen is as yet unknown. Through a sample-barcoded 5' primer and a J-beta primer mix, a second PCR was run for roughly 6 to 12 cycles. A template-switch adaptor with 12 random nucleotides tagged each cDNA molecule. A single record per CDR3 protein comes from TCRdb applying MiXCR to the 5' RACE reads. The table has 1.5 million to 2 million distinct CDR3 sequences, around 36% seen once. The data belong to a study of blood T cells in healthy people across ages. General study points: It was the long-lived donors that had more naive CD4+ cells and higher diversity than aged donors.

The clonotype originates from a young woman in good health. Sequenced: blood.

The CDR3 DNA reads TGCAGCGTTGAAGGGGACTACAACACAGATACGCAGTATTTT. This gives the protein CSVEGDYNTDTQYF. The rearrangement links TRBV29-1 to TRBJ2-3; 7 positions agree with TRBD2. Germline V lookup: CDR1 SQVTM, CDR2 ANQGSEA. V lost 1 base and J lost 2; bases outside the gene matches: 3. This CDR3 comprises 14 residues.